Following are 29 T cell receptor beta chains from one sample sequenced in a study of blood T cells in healthy people across ages. A J-beta primer mix and a sample-barcoded 5' primer were used in a second PCR of roughly 7 to 12 cycles. TCRdb passed the 5' RACE reads through MiXCR, listing each CDR3 protein once. The sample lists about 780,000 distinct CDR3 sequences; less than 60% were seen once. Specimen: blood. All receptors come from a man of 80 years or more in good health.

The chain couples TRBV27 to TRBJ2-3; unclear D gene. The CDR3 has 17 amino acids. Germline V CDR1 and CDR2: MNHEY, SMNVEV (reference sequence). V gave up 5 bases and J gave up 0 bases, with 18 bases separating them. The DNA for the CDR3 is TGTGCCAGCAGTCCAAGGGATTTAGCCGATAGCACAGATACGCAGTATTTT. This codes for CASSPRDLADSTDTQYF.

V usage is TRBV29-1 and J usage is TRBJ2-3, with D possibly TRBD1 on 5 matching bases. The CDR3 is 13 amino acids. Per germline, CDR1 SQVTM and CDR2 ANQGSEA. The CDR3 nucleotides read TGCAGTGATAGGGGTTTTGGGACAGATACGCAGTATTTT. Its protein product is CSDRGFGTDTQYF.

This clonotype has a handful of counts. The rearrangement links TRBV7-2 to TRBJ2-1; possibly TRBD2 for D (5 bases). Trimming removed 3 bases from V and 15 bases from J, with 15 bases in between. This CDR3 spans 12 amino acids. Germline-derived CDR1 and CDR2 are SGHTA and FQGNSA. CDR3 in DNA: TGTGCCAGCAGCTTTCGAGCGAGGGTGATGTTCTTC. This gives the protein CASSFRARVMFF.

The genes are TRBV24-1 and TRBJ2-7; TRBD1 matches 8 bases. V gave up 3 bases and J gave up 2 bases; unmatched junction bases: 5. This CDR3 is built from 15 residues. CDR1 and CDR2 (germline): KGHDR, SFDVKD. The DNA of the CDR3 is TGTGCCACCAGTGATGGAATGACAGGGGCCTACGAGCAGTACTTC. Translation: CATSDGMTGAYEQYF.

This chain links TRBV12-3 or TRBV12-4 with TRBJ1-2, with D tentatively TRBD1 (6 bases). This CDR3 region has 14 residues. Trimming took off 3 bases at V and 4 bases at J, with 12 bases between the two ends. CDR3 sequence reads: CASSFGGRGYGYTF. CDR3 bases: TGTGCCAGCAGTTTTGGTGGCAGGGGCTATGGCTACACCTTC.

Concerning this clonotype: The conserved final phenylalanine or tryptophan is absent from the CDR3, which likely points to a read error. The gene calls are TRBV2 and TRBJ2-7; TRBD1 aligns across 8 bases. V shed 3 bases and J 4 bases; nucleotides not matched to a gene: 11. In germline, CDR1 is SNHLY, CDR2 FYNNEI. The CDR3 spans 16 residues. The CDR3 region is CASSDPVRQGLYEQYS. In nucleotides, the CDR3 is TGTGCCAGCAGTGACCCCGTGAGACAGGGGTTGTACGAGCAGTACTCC.

For this clonotype: A junction end diverges from the germline sequence, so it may reflect a read error. V and J are TRBV7-2 and TRBJ2-1; 10 bases fit TRBD2. Germline CDR1 is SGHTA and CDR2 is FQGNSA. The CDR3 covers 16 residues. The DNA for the CDR3 is TGTGCCAGCAGTTTAGATGGTAGCGGGAGGTACAATGAGCAGTTCTTC. Encoded protein: CASSLDGSGRYNEQFF. Looking up the rest from reference TRBV7-2 and TRBJ2-1 gives the full variable domain: GAGVSQSPSNKVTEKGKDVELRCDPISGHTALYWYRQSLGQGLEFLIYFQGNSAPDKSGLPSDRFSAERTGGSVSTLTIQRTQQEDSAVYLCASSLDGSGRYNEQFFGPGTRLTVL.

The chain uses TRBV7-3 and TRBJ2-7; 7 bases fit TRBD1. The J call may be wrong; the DNA end is better matched by TRBJ2-5. CDR3 length: 14 residues. CDR1 and CDR2 from the germline V gene are SGHTA and FQGTGA. The CDR3 spells CASSANRGTETQYF. CDR3 DNA sequence: TGTGCCAGCAGCGCCAACAGGGGTACGGAGACCCAGTACTTC.

This chain connects TRBV21-1 to TRBJ2-1; TRBD2, the table's D call, was not compared with the DNA. TRBV21-1 has pseudogene status. The CDR3 has 18 amino acids. The CDR3 protein is CASSKGTCGLAKNNEQFF. The CDR3 bases are TGTGCCAGCAGCAAAGGAACTTGCGGGCTAGCGAAGAACAATGAGCAGTTCTTC.

The chain employs TRBV10-3 and TRBJ2-1; a possible D gene is TRBD2 (6 bases). V gave up 2 bases and J gave up 9 bases, with 8 bases separating them. Germline V gene data show CDR1 as ENHRY and CDR2 as SYGVKD. The CDR3 covers 12 residues. Written as DNA, the CDR3 is TGTGCCATCAGTGAGGAAGCGGGTGAGCAGTTCTTC. This codes for CAISEEAGEQFF.

This clonotype was detected a few times. DNA for the CDR3: TGTGCCAGCAGTTCACGCGGGCGTAGCACCGGGGAGCTGTTTTTT. This translates into CASSSRGRSTGELFF. This rearrangement joins TRBV12-3 or TRBV12-4 to TRBJ2-2; D may be TRBD2 (5 bases). Deletions cut 4 bases from V and 4 bases from J, with 13 bases between. CDR3 length: 15 amino acids.

This clonotype was found a few times. V and J are TRBV10-3 and TRBJ2-7; 11 nucleotides agree with TRBD2. J lost 5 bases, V lost 10 bases, and 10 bases had no gene match. This CDR3 has 14 residues. Germline assignment: CDR1 ENHRY and CDR2 SYGVKD. The CDR3 DNA sequence: TGTGCCAGTTTAGCGGGAGGGAATTACAACGAGCAGTACTTC. Encoded protein: CASLAGGNYNEQYF.

This clonotype was found once. This may be a read error, as it is one base from a much larger clone. V gene TRBV25-1 combines with J gene TRBJ1-2, with D possibly matching TRBD1 (5 bases). V lost 2 bases, J lost 4 bases, and 8 bases lay in between. This CDR3 is built from 13 residues. Germline lookup yields CDR1 MGHDK and CDR2 SYGVNS. CDR3 protein: CASSEQGTYGYTF. CDR3 DNA: TGTGCCAGCAGTGAACAGGGCACCTATGGCTACACCTTC.

The chain carries TRBV27 and TRBJ2-1, with TRBD1 identical over 10 bases. The length of the CDR3 is 12 residues. The V gene's germline CDR1 is MNHEY and CDR2 SMNVEV (reference sequence). The trim removed 8 bases at V and 9 bases at J, leaving 4 bases unmatched. CDR3 protein: CASRQGAGEQFF. As DNA, the CDR3 is TGTGCCAGCCGACAGGGGGCGGGTGAGCAGTTCTTC.

The chain combines TRBV9 with TRBJ2-5; D call uncertain. Germline values: CDR1 SGDLS, CDR2 YYNGEE. This CDR3 has 14 amino acids. The V gene lost 0 bases and the J gene lost 0 bases, with 6 bases spanning the gap. The CDR3 reads CASSVGTYQETQYF. The CDR3 DNA sequence: TGTGCCAGCAGCGTAGGAACTTACCAAGAGACCCAGTACTTC.

This chain joins TRBV30 and TRBJ2-1, with a weak D call TRBD1 (5 bases). This CDR3 contains 17 residues. Per the germline V gene, CDR1 is GTSNPN and CDR2 is SVGIG (reference sequence). The CDR3 bases are TGTGCTTACTACTTCGAAGGAAGGGGCCGCTCCTACAATGAGCAGTTCTTC. Translating gives CAYYFEGRGRSYNEQFF.

This clonotype was counted ten times or more. In DNA form, the CDR3 reads TGCAGTGCTAGAGGGGGCAGGGGTTCCTACAATGAGCAGTTCTTC. Residues: CSARGGRGSYNEQFF. V gene TRBV20-1 combines with J gene TRBJ2-1; the D gene is possibly TRBD1 (6 bases). Trimming took 1 base from V and 1 from J, leaving 11 bases between them. This CDR3 region has 15 residues. CDR1 and CDR2 (germline): DFQATT, SNEGSKA (reference sequence).

CDR3 coding DNA: TGCAGTGCTAGAGATACGTGGGGCCCTACCTACGAGCAGTTCTTC. Translated: CSARDTWGPTYEQFF. This chain joins TRBV20-1 and TRBJ2-1; TRBD1 might be the D (5 bases). The germline CDR1 and CDR2 sequences are DFQATT and SNEGSKA (reference sequence). The CDR3 spans 15 residues. Deletions cut 0 bases from V and 10 bases from J, with 19 bases between.

This rearrangement joins TRBV29-1 to TRBJ1-1; D is perhaps TRBD1 (6 bases). The CDR3 is 13 residues long. CDR1 SQVTM and CDR2 ANQGSEA come from the germline V gene. Trimming removed 7 bases from V and 0 bases from J, with 12 bases in between. The CDR3 DNA reads as TGCAGCGCCGGACAGATAATGAACACTGAAGCTTTCTTT. This encodes CSAGQIMNTEAFF.

The V and J genes are TRBV15 and TRBJ2-6; TRBD2 is a possible D gene (6 bases). The germline V gene has CDR1 LNHNV and CDR2 YYDKDF (reference sequence). The length of the CDR3 is 18 residues. Between the trimmed V and J ends, which lost 1 base and 0 bases, there was a span of 13 bases. The CDR3 spells CATSRGGTASSGANVLTF. CDR3 coding DNA: TGTGCCACCAGCAGAGGAGGGACTGCTTCCTCTGGGGCCAACGTCCTGACTTTC.

This sequence joins TRBV9 and TRBJ2-7; 9 bases are a match to TRBD1. V trimming: 0 bases; J trimming: 5 bases; junction bases outside the gene matches: 6. The CDR3 runs 15 residues. In germline, CDR1 is SGDLS, CDR2 YYNGEE. The CDR3 spells CASSVGTGVVDEQYF. The CDR3 coding sequence is TGTGCCAGCAGCGTAGGGACAGGGGTTGTCGACGAGCAGTACTTC.

The chain combines TRBV25-1 with TRBJ2-7; D gene ambiguous. Trimming pared 2 bases from V and 7 bases from J, leaving 15 bases between. CDR3 length: 14 amino acids. Germline V gene data show CDR1 as MGHDK and CDR2 as SYGVNS. This CDR3 is CASSESGVQGEQYF. The CDR3, as DNA: TGTGCCAGCAGTGAAAGTGGAGTCCAAGGGGAGCAGTACTTC.

The rearrangement joins TRBV7-2 to TRBJ2-5; 13 bases are a match to TRBD2. Per germline, CDR1 SGHTA and CDR2 FQGNSA. V lost 3 bases to trimming and J lost 4 bases; unmatched junction nucleotides: 2. This CDR3 is built from 15 residues. The CDR3 region is CASSLGLAGLETQYF. Written as DNA, the CDR3 is TGTGCCAGCAGCTTGGGACTAGCGGGACTAGAGACCCAGTACTTC.

This clonotype occurred a few times. A much bigger clone sits one base away, suggesting this may be a read error. The rearrangement links TRBV20-1 to TRBJ2-5, with D possibly being TRBD2 (6 bases). Germline V gives CDR1 DFQATT, CDR2 SNEGSKA (reference sequence). This CDR3 comprises 15 residues. Trimming took 6 bases from V and 11 from J, leaving 28 bases between them. The CDR3 coding sequence is TGCAGTGCGCTTGCATTTGAGCGGGCCCACAATGAGCAGTACTTC. It specifies CSALAFERAHNEQYF.

Concerning this clonotype itself: With a much larger clone just one base away, this may be a read error. The V gene is TRBV11-2, the J gene TRBJ2-2, with TRBD2 matching 7 bases. Germline V CDR1 and CDR2: SGHAT, FQNNGV. CDR3 length equals 15 residues. Unmatched junction bases numbered 7, after V lost 5 bases and J lost 4 bases. The CDR3 region has the DNA TGTGCCAGCAGCGGGAGGGCCTACGCCACCGGGGAGCTGTTTTTT. It codes for CASSGRAYATGELFF.

The chain combines TRBV28 with TRBJ2-5; D is perhaps TRBD2 (6 bases). This CDR3 is built from 15 residues. Germline lookup yields CDR1 MDHEN and CDR2 SYDVKM. Trimming stripped 3 bases from V and 5 bases from J, with 16 bases between. In DNA form, the CDR3 reads TGTGCCAGCAGTTTGCGACGGCGGGGTCCGGAGACCCAGTACTTC. Its protein product is CASSLRRRGPETQYF.

The chain has TRBV7-9 and TRBJ1-2, with 10 bases matching TRBD1. The V segment lost 5 bases and the J segment 4 bases; nucleotides outside the gene matches: 10. This CDR3 has 16 residues. Germline loops: CDR1 SEHNR, CDR2 FQNEAQ (reference sequence). The CDR3 region is CASSLGTGVIGYGYTF. CDR3 coding DNA: TGTGCCAGCAGCCTCGGGACAGGGGTAATCGGCTATGGCTACACCTTC.

V is TRBV5-4 and J is TRBJ2-6, with TRBD1 matching over 9 bases. This CDR3 is 17 amino acids long. V dropped 2 bases and J dropped 0; count of bases not matched to a gene: 3. Germline assignment: CDR1 SGHNT and CDR2 YYREEE (reference sequence). CDR3 protein: CASSFEQGASGANVLTF. The CDR3, as DNA: TGTGCCAGCAGCTTCGAACAGGGGGCCTCTGGGGCCAACGTCCTGACTTTC.

This clonotype was seen a single time. The DNA for the CDR3 is TGCAGCGTCGCAAGACCAGAATCTACGTCGACCCAGTACTTC. This codes for CSVARPESTSTQYF. The chain has TRBV29-1 and TRBJ2-5; D not certain. This CDR3 region has 14 residues. Per the germline V gene, CDR1 is SQVTM and CDR2 is ANQGSEA. V lost 6 bases and J 7 bases, leaving 21 bases between the germline ends.